These T cell receptor beta chains were read from a single sample in a study of Graves' ophthalmopathy and Graves' hyperthyroidism. Using its own MiXCR run on the multiplex PCR reads, TCRdb lists one record per CDR3 protein. The repertoire holds roughly 350,000 distinct CDR3 sequences, with approximately 18% as singletons. The specimen was peripheral blood. Source of these receptors: an adult woman with stable Graves' hyperthyroidism. The CDR3 runs from the conserved cysteine through the conserved F or W. A D gene is named only where the DNA matches it firmly. For some rows the clone size is stated as once, few or many, or as a class when expanded; others skip it.

v_gene	j_gene	d_gene	abundance	CDR3aa	CDR3nt
TRBV10-3	TRBJ1-5	TRBD1	.	CATAGGRNSNQPQHF	TGTGCCACCGCAGGGGGCCGAAATAGCAATCAGCCCCAGCATTTT
TRBV12-3/TRBV12-4	TRBJ1-5	.	few	CASSFPNQPQRF	TGTGCCAGCAGTTTCCCCAATCAGCCCCAGCGTTTT
TRBV6-2/TRBV6-3	TRBJ2-2	TRBD1	many	CASSHRDRAFTGELFF	TGTGCCAGCAGTCATCGGGACAGGGCGTTCACCGGGGAGCTGTTTTTT
TRBV2	TRBJ2-7	.	many	CASSLIGGSSSYEQYF	TGTGCCAGCAGTCTGATAGGGGGGTCCTCTTCCTACGAGCAGTACTTC
TRBV6-5	TRBJ2-5	.	many	CASSYPPETQYF	TGTGCCAGCAGTTACCCCCCGGAGACCCAGTACTTC
TRBV5-4	TRBJ2-2	TRBD2	.	CASSLDWGGNTGELFF	TGTGCCAGCAGCTTGGATTGGGGGGGGAACACCGGGGAGCTGTTTTTT
TRBV7-2	TRBJ1-5	.	many	CASSLDYGGSNQPQHF	TGTGCCAGCAGCTTAGATTACGGGGGTAGCAATCAGCCCCAGCATTTT
TRBV28	TRBJ1-2	TRBD1	.	CASSRQGPDYGYTF	TGTGCCAGCAGTAGACAGGGGCCGGACTATGGCTACACCTTC
TRBV9	TRBJ1-3	.	many	CASSPIGSISGNTIYF	TGTGCCAGCAGCCCAATCGGGTCCATCTCTGGAAACACCATATATTTT
TRBV11-1	TRBJ2-3	TRBD2	few	CASSLGLAGVSSSDTQYF	TGTGCCAGCAGCTTAGGACTAGCGGGAGTGTCTAGCTCAGATACGCAGTATTTT
TRBV11-3	TRBJ2-5	.	many	CASSTAGDPIQF	TGTGCCAGCAGCACTGCCGGGGACCCGATACAATTC
TRBV5-1	TRBJ2-5	.	few	CASSLGEIETQYF	TGCGCCAGCAGCTTAGGGGAGATAGAGACCCAGTACTTC
TRBV27	TRBJ2-2	.	many	CASSLQAVHGELFF	TGTGCCAGCAGTTTACAGGCTGTTCACGGGGAGCTGTTTTTT
TRBV4-1	TRBJ2-7	TRBD1	.	CASSVGQGSYEQYF	TGCGCCAGCAGCGTGGGACAGGGCTCCTACGAGCAGTACTTC
TRBV19	TRBJ2-7	TRBD1	many	CASSIGGTGIYEQYF	TGTGCCAGTAGTATAGGCGGGACAGGGATCTACGAGCAGTACTTC
TRBV20-1	TRBJ1-2	TRBD1	many	CSARNRDSYGYTF	TGCAGTGCCAGAAATCGGGACAGCTATGGCTACACCTTC
TRBV12-3/TRBV12-4	TRBJ1-2	TRBD1	many	CASSPEGAAFSRFYTF	TGTGCCAGCAGTCCAGAGGGGGCGGCTTTTTCTCGTTTCTACACCTTC
TRBV6-1	TRBJ2-4	.	many	CASRVRGGFENIQYF	TGTGCCAGCAGAGTCAGGGGCGGGTTCGAAAACATTCAGTACTTC
TRBV7-2	TRBJ2-7	TRBD2	many	CASSSRGVGAAGSNEQYF	TGTGCCAGCAGCTCCCGGGGGGTCGGAGCGGCGGGGTCAAACGAGCAGTACTTC
TRBV30	TRBJ1-2	.	many	CAWKGPNYGYTF	TGTGCCTGGAAAGGGCCAAACTATGGCTACACCTTC
TRBV29-1	TRBJ1-2	TRBD1	many	CSVGGQGPANYGYTF	TGCAGCGTCGGGGGACAGGGTCCGGCTAACTATGGCTACACCTTC
TRBV19	TRBJ1-5	TRBD1	once	CASTFPGTGRQPQHF	TGTGCCAGTACCTTCCCCGGGACAGGGCGTCAGCCCCAGCATTTT
TRBV12-3/TRBV12-4	TRBJ1-1	.	.	CASSLSGRYTEAFF	TGTGCCAGCAGTTTATCGGGGCGGTACACTGAAGCTTTCTTT
TRBV6-5	TRBJ1-5	TRBD1	many	CASSSYGQGLKKPQHF	TGTGCCAGCAGTTCCTACGGACAGGGTCTGAAGAAGCCCCAGCATTTT
TRBV12-3/TRBV12-4	TRBJ1-1	.	.	CASVVPVNTEAFF	TGTGCCAGCGTTGTTCCGGTGAACACTGAAGCTTTCTTT
TRBV27	TRBJ1-2	.	many	CASSPIPPTRVGYGYTF	TGTGCCAGCAGTCCCATCCCCCCGACCCGCGTTGGCTATGGCTACACCTTC
TRBV29-1	TRBJ2-5	.	many	CSASQSWQETQYF	TGCAGCGCATCGCAGAGTTGGCAAGAGACCCAGTACTTC
TRBV12-5	TRBJ2-5	.	many	CASGLVLHRSGETQYF	TGTGCTAGTGGTTTGGTACTGCATAGGAGTGGGGAGACCCAGTACTTC
TRBV27	TRBJ2-2	.	few	CASSIIAAAVNTGELFF	TGTGCCAGCAGCATTATAGCAGCAGCCGTGAACACCGGGGAGCTGTTTTTT
TRBV6-1	TRBJ1-1	TRBD1	.	CASSPGTGLPTEAFF	TGTGCCAGCAGTCCGGGGACAGGGTTGCCCACTGAAGCTTTCTTT
TRBV28	TRBJ2-5	.	many	CASSPPETPETQYF	TGTGCCAGCAGTCCCCCTGAAACACCAGAGACCCAGTACTTC
TRBV12-5	TRBJ1-5	.	many	CASALGSEGNQPQHF	TGTGCTAGTGCTCTGGGTTCAGAGGGCAATCAGCCCCAGCATTTT
TRBV27	TRBJ2-7	TRBD1	many	CASSPNPRDRRYLEQYF	TGTGCCAGCAGCCCGAATCCACGGGACAGGCGCTACTTAGAGCAGTACTTC
TRBV28	TRBJ1-2	.	many	CASSLGPTVYGYTF	TGTGCCAGCAGTTTGGGTCCTACGGTATATGGCTACACCTTC
TRBV27	TRBJ2-5	.	many	CASSFPARQETQYF	TGTGCCAGCAGTTTCCCCGCCCGCCAAGAGACCCAGTACTTC
TRBV15	TRBJ2-7	TRBD2	many	CATSRDPSGLSSYEQYF	TGTGCCACCAGCAGAGACCCTAGCGGCTTGAGCTCCTACGAGCAGTACTTC
TRBV7-8	TRBJ1-5	.	many	CASSLEREIQPQHF	TGTGCCAGCAGCTTAGAAAGGGAAATTCAGCCCCAGCATTTT
TRBV2	TRBJ1-1	.	many	CASSEAAVEAFF	TGTGCCAGCAGTGAAGCGGCGGTAGAAGCTTTCTTT
TRBV30	TRBJ1-2	.	many	CALTGLNYGYTF	TGTGCCCTCACGGGGTTGAACTATGGCTACACCTTC
TRBV7-2	TRBJ2-2	TRBD1	.	CTSSLATGYAGELFF	TGTACCAGCAGCTTAGCGACAGGGTATGCCGGGGAGCTGTTTTTT
TRBV7-2	TRBJ1-5	.	.	CASSLDFHQPQHF	TGTGCCAGCAGCTTAGATTTTCACCAGCCCCAGCATTTT
TRBV30	TRBJ1-1	.	many	CAGRDAFEAFF	TGTGCCGGCCGGGACGCTTTTGAAGCTTTCTTT
TRBV6-1	TRBJ1-2	TRBD1	.	CASSEGQKANYGYTF	TGTGCCAGCAGTGAGGGACAGAAAGCTAACTATGGCTACACCTTC
TRBV19	TRBJ1-2	.	.	CASSTGDGYGYTF	TGTGCCAGTAGTACAGGGGATGGCTATGGCTACACCTTC
TRBV10-3	TRBJ2-5	.	many	CAISDRVSETQYF	TGTGCCATCAGTGACAGGGTTTCGGAGACCCAGTACTTC
TRBV15	TRBJ2-7	TRBD2	.	CATSSLPGLAGNYYEQYF	TGTGCCACCAGCAGTCTTCCGGGACTAGCGGGGAATTACTACGAGCAGTACTTC
TRBV9	TRBJ1-6	TRBD1	.	CASSVARTGTPYNSPLHF	TGTGCCAGCAGCGTAGCAAGGACAGGGACCCCCTATAATTCACCCCTCCACTTT
TRBV6-1	TRBJ2-3	.	many	CASAGAASSIRQYF	TGTGCCAGCGCTGGGGCAGCCTCTTCTATAAGGCAGTATTTT
TRBV4-1	TRBJ1-2	.	many	CASSQDARGYGGYTF	TGCGCCAGCAGCCAAGACGCCAGGGGTTATGGTGGCTACACCTTC
TRBV5-5	TRBJ1-6	.	many	CASSLFPPFLDSPLHF	TGTGCCAGCAGCTTGTTCCCACCGTTCCTCGATTCACCCCTCCACTTT
TRBV28	TRBJ2-5	.	many	CASSPADTQETQYF	TGTGCCAGCAGTCCGGCGGACACGCAAGAGACCCAGTACTTC
TRBV20-1	TRBJ1-1	.	.	CSARDQRAEAFF	TGCAGTGCTAGAGATCAGAGGGCTGAAGCTTTCTTT
TRBV7-1	TRBJ2-6	TRBD1	.	CASSSPEVSGTGSGANVLTF	TGTGCCAGCAGCTCTCCGGAGGTATCCGGGACAGGGTCCGGGGCCAACGTCCTGACTTTC